The clone carrying this T cell receptor beta chain was seen only a few times. What it binds is unknown. The PCR made use of 60 Vbeta and 13 Jbeta primers. Clones were sequenced by immunoSEQ multiplex PCR, and TCRdb holds only the in-frame ones, with some missing. The sample has 120,000 or so clones; under 90% are singletons. The data stem from a study of cytomegalovirus exposure and HLA in healthy donors. General study findings and limits: The majority of CMV-associated TCR beta chains were reported as apparently HLA-restricted in a later analysis. A later analysis reported that several of the most significant clusters appeared to be linked to common viral pathogens, among them Epstein-Barr virus. It was in a later analysis that TCR association rates were seen to vary by HLA locus, highest for DRB1 and lowest for HLA-C.

The V and J ends lost 5 bases and 2 bases respectively, with 13 bases between them. CDR3 length equals 14 residues. Germline-derived CDR1 and CDR2 are MNHEY and SMNVEV (reference sequence). The sequenced sample consisted of PBMCs. This rearrangement joins TRBV27 to TRBJ2-7; tentatively, D is TRBD2 (5 bases). The TCR originated in a middle-aged woman in good health and CMV-seropositive. This CDR3 is CASSLSGNTYEQYF. For the CDR3, the DNA is TGTGCCAGCAGTCTGAGCGGTAATACCTACGAGCAGTACTTC.